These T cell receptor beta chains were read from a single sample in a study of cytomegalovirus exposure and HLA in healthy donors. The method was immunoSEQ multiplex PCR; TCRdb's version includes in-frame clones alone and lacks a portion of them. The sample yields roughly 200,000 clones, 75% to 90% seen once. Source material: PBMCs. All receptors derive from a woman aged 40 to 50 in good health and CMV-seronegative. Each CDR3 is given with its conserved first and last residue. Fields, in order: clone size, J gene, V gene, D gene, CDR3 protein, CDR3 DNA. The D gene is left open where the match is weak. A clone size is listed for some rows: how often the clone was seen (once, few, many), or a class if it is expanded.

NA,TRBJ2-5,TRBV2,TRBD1,CASSPDRGVETQYF,TGTGCCAGCAGTCCCGACAGGGGGGTAGAGACCCAGTACTTC
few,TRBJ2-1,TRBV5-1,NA,CASSLGGTRSSYNEQFF,TGCGCCAGCAGCTTGGGGGGGACAAGGAGCTCCTACAATGAGCAGTTCTTC
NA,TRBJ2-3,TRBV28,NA,CASRDSTDTQYF,TGTGCCAGCAGGGACTCCACAGATACGCAGTATTTT
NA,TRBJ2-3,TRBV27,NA,CASSLGGSTDTQYF,TGTGCCAGCAGTTTAGGGGGCAGCACAGATACGCAGTATTTT
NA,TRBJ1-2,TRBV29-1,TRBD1,CSGRTGGESNYGYTF,TGCAGCGGAAGGACAGGGGGCGAATCTAACTATGGCTACACCTTC
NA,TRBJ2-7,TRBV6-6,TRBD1,CASSSPDRGFYEQYF,TGTGCCAGCAGTTCACCGGACAGGGGTTTTTACGAGCAGTACTTC
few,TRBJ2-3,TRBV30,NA,CAWSVSGLGTQYF,TGTGCCTGGAGTGTATCTGGGCTGGGTACGCAGTATTTT
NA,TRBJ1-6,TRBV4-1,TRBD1,CASSQDRFDNSPLHF,TGCGCCAGCAGCCAGGACAGGTTCGATAATTCACCCCTCCACTTT
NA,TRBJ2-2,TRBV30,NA,CASLWGRELFF,TGTGCCTCGCTCTGGGGGCGGGAGCTGTTTTTT
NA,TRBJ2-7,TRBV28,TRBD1,CASSSDPGQGSEQYF,TGTGCCAGCAGTTCGGATCCGGGACAGGGTTCCGAGCAGTACTTC
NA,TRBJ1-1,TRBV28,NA,CASSPALREAFF,TGTGCCAGCAGCCCCGCACTTCGGGAAGCTTTCTTT
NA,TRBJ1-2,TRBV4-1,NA,CASSHVGDGYTF,TGCGCCAGCAGCCATGTAGGGGATGGCTACACCTTC
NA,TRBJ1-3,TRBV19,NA,CASSITAGGENTIYF,TGTGCCAGTAGTATCACTGCCGGTGGGGAGAACACCATATATTTT
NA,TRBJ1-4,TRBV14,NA,CASSLLGDRGEKLFF,TGTGCCAGCAGCCTTCTCGGTGACCGGGGTGAAAAACTGTTTTTT
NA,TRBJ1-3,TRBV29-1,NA,CSVPNGNTIYF,TGCAGCGTTCCTAATGGAAACACCATATATTTT
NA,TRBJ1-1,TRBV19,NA,CASSIRGRTEAFF,TGTGCCAGTAGTATCAGAGGGCGGACTGAAGCTTTCTTT
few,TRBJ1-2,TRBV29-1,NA,CSVVGQNYGYTF,TGCAGCGTTGTGGGGCAGAACTATGGCTACACCTTC
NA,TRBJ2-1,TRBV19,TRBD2,CATGTTIYNEQFF,TGTGCCACCGGGACTACGATTTACAATGAGCAGTTCTTC
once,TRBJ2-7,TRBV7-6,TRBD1,CASSSGQGDSYERYF,TGTGCCAGCAGCTCGGGACAGGGGGACTCCTACGAGCGGTACTTC
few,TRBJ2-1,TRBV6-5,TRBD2,CASSIAGPGGNEQFF,TGTGCCAGCAGTATAGCGGGGCCCGGGGGAAATGAGCAGTTCTTC
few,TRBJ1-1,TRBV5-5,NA,CASSNQAGNTEAFF,TGTGCCAGCAGCAATCAGGCAGGGAACACTGAAGCTTTCTTT
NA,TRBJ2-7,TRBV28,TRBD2,CASRAGLAGIYEQYF,TGTGCCAGCAGGGCAGGACTAGCGGGTATTTACGAGCAGTACTTC
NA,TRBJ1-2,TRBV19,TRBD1,CASSNRDSYNYGYTF,TGTGCCAGTAGTAACCGGGACAGCTATAACTATGGCTACACCTTC
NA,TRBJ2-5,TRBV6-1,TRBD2,CASRSSGSPKTQYF,TGTGCCAGCAGGTCGAGCGGGAGTCCAAAGACCCAGTACTTC
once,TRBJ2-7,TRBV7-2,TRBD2,CASTSGLAGGFEQYF,TGTGCCAGCACCTCGGGGCTAGCGGGAGGATTCGAGCAGTACTTC
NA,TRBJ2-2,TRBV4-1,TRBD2,CASSQGPLTSGRSNTGELFF,TGCGCCAGCAGCCAAGGTCCCCTGACTAGCGGAAGATCGAACACCGGGGAGCTGTTTTTT
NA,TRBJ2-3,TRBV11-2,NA,CASSLVSGVDTQYF,TGTGCCAGCAGCTTAGTATCGGGGGTTGATACGCAGTATTTT
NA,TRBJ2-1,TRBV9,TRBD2,CASSVLGSGASGNEQFF,TGTGCCAGCAGCGTATTAGGTAGCGGGGCTTCGGGGAATGAGCAGTTCTTC
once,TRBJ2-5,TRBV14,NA,CASSRSDHGGWTQYF,TGTGCCAGCAGCCGATCGGACCACGGGGGATGGACCCAGTACTTC
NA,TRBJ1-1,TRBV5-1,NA,CASSLVVTGSMNTEAFF,TGCGCCAGCAGCTTGGTAGTGACAGGCAGTATGAACACTGAAGCTTTCTTT
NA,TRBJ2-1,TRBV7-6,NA,CASSLGIGRDEQFF,TGTGCCAGCAGCTTAGGGATCGGCAGGGATGAGCAGTTCTTC
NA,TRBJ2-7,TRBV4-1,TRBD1,CASSQEGTGAGEQYF,TGCGCCAGCAGCCAAGAGGGGACAGGGGCGGGTGAGCAGTACTTC
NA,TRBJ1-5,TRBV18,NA,CASSPQLKPQHF,TGTGCCAGCTCACCACAGCTGAAGCCCCAGCATTTT
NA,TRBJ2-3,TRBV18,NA,CASSPLELGTSTDTQYF,TGTGCCAGCTCACCCCTAGAGCTAGGGACTAGCACAGATACGCAGTATTTT
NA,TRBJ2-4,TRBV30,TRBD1,CAWRGTGYYGNIQYF,TGTGCCTGGAGGGGGACAGGGTATTATGGAAACATTCAGTACTTC
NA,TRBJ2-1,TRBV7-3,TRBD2,CASSPASGSSYNEQFF,TGTGCCAGCAGCCCGGCTAGCGGGAGCTCCTACAATGAGCAGTTCTTC
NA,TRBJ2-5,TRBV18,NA,CASSPPLALEETQYF,TGTGCCAGCTCACCACCGTTGGCCCTCGAAGAGACCCAGTACTTC
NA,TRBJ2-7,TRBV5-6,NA,CASSLGRLSYEQYF,TGTGCCAGCAGCTTGGGCAGGTTATCCTACGAGCAGTACTTC
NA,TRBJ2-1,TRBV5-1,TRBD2,CASSRRLAASYNEQFF,TGCGCCAGCAGCCGCCGACTAGCGGCCTCCTACAATGAGCAGTTCTTC
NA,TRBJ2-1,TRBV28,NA,CASSLGGTPPNEQFF,TGTGCCAGCAGTTTAGGCGGGACCCCTCCCAATGAGCAGTTCTTC
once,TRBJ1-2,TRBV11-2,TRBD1,CASSQGTGGGDYGYTF,TGTGCCAGCAGCCAAGGGACAGGTGGTGGGGACTATGGCTACACCTTC
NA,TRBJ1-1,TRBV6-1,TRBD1,CASRGTGKTEAFF,TGTGCCAGCAGGGGGACAGGGAAAACTGAAGCTTTCTTT
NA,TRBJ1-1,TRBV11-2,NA,CASSSDPKQGKNTEAFF,TGTGCCAGCAGCTCCGACCCGAAGCAGGGGAAGAACACTGAAGCTTTCTTT
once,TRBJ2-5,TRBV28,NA,CASSLGGWDQYF,TGTGCCAGCAGTTTAGGGGGCTGGGACCAGTACTTC
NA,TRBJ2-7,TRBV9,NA,CASSVAGTGSYEQYF,TGTGCCAGCAGCGTCGCGGGGACGGGCTCCTACGAGCAGTACTTC
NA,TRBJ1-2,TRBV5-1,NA,CASSWGGSYGYTF,TGCGCCAGCAGCTGGGGGGGTAGTTATGGCTACACCTTC
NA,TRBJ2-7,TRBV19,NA,CASSISPSYEQYF,TGTGCCAGTAGTATCAGTCCATCCTACGAGCAGTACTTC
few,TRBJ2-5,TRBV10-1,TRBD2,CASSEKAGGPLETQYF,TGCGCCAGCAGTGAGAAGGCGGGAGGGCCTCTAGAGACCCAGTACTTC